The clone carrying this TCR beta chain appeared a few times. Antigen: not known. V lost 2 bases, J lost 1 base, and 18 bases lay in between. The length of the CDR3 is 17 residues. Germline V lookup: CDR1 SGHNT, CDR2 YYREEE (reference sequence). TCRdb recomputed calls from the 5' RACE reads with MiXCR, one row per CDR3 protein. The sample includes about 220,000 distinct CDR3 sequences, less than 3.5% of them seen just once. These data originate in a study of T cells after yellow fever vaccination. Study summary: For low cell numbers, libraries were made with SMART-Seq v4 Ultra Low Input. Points from the study as a whole: Overlap between CD4 and CD8 compartments was detected for a small share of clonotypes. Reappearing after the booster were most of the clones from primary vaccination (about 96% CD4, 70% to 90% CD8). Contamination of FACS-sorted repertoires by abundant clonotypes from the bulk population could occur.

The TCR was taken from a man younger than 30 who received the YFV17D yellow fever vaccine. The material was CD4+ T cells sorted from PBMCs, obtained 10 days after the yellow fever booster vaccination. This sequence joins TRBV5-4 and TRBJ1-1; the D gene is possibly TRBD1 (5 bases). CDR3 in amino acids: CASSFAVGEQPNTEAFF. Written as DNA, the CDR3 is TGTGCCAGCAGCTTTGCAGTGGGGGAACAGCCGAACACTGAAGCTTTCTTT.